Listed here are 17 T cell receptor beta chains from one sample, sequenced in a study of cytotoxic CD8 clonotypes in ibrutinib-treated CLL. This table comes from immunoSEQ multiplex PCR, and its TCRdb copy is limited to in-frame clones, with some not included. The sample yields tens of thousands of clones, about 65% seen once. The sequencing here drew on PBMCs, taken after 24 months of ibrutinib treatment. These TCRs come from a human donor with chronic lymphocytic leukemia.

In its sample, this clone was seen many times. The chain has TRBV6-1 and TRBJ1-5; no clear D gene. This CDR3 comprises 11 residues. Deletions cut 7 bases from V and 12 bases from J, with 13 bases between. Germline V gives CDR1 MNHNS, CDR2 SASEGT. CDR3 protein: CASTQTRVQHF. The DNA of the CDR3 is TGTGCCAGCACCCAGACCCGGGTCCAGCATTTT.

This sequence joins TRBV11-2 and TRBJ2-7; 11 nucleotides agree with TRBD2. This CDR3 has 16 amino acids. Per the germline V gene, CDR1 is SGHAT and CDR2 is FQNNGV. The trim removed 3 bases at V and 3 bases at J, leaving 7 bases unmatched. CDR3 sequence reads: CASSFVAGTSGYEQYF. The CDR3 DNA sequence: TGTGCCAGCAGCTTCGTCGCCGGGACTAGCGGCTACGAGCAGTACTTC.

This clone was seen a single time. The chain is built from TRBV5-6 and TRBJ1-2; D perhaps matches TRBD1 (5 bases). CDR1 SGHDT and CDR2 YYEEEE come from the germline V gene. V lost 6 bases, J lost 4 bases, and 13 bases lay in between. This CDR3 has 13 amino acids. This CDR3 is CASIQWRGYGYTF. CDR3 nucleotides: TGTGCCAGCATACAGTGGAGGGGCTATGGCTACACCTTC.

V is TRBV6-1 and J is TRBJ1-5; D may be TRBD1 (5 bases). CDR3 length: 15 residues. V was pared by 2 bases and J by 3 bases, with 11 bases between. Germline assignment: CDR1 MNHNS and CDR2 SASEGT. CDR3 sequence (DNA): TGTGCCAGCAGTGAAAGAGGGGCCTTCAATCAGCCCCAGCATTTT. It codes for CASSERGAFNQPQHF.

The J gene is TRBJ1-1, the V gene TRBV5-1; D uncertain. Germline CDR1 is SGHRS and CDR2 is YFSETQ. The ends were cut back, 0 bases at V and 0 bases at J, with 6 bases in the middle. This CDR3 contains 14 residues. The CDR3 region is CASSLGHLNTEAFF. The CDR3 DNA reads TGCGCCAGCAGCTTGGGACATTTGAACACTGAAGCTTTCTTT.

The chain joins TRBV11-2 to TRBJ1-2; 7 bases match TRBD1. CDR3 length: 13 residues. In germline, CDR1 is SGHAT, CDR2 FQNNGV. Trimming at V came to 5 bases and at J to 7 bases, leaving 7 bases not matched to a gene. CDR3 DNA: TGTGCCAGCAGCCCTACAGGGGCGTCTGGCTACACCTTC. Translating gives CASSPTGASGYTF.

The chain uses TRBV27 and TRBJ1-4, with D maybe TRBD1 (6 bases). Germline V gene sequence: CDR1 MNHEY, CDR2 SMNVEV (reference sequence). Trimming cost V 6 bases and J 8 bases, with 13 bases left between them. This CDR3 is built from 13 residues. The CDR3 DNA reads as TGTGCCAGCAGGGGGGGGGCGAGGGAAAAACTGTTTTTT. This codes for CASRGGAREKLFF.

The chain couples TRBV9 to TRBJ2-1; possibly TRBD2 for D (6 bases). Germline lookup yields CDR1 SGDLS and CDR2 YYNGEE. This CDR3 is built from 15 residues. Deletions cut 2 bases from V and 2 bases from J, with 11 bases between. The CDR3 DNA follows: TGTGCCAGCAGCGTGGAGGGATGGCCCTACAATGAGCAGTTCTTC. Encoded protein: CASSVEGWPYNEQFF.

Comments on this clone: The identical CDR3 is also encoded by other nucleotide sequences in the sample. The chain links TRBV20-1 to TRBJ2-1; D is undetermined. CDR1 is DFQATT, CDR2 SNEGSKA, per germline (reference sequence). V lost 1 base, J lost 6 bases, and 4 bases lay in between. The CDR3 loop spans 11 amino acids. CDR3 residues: CSARVVNEQFF. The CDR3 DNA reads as TGCAGTGCTAGAGTAGTCAATGAGCAGTTCTTC.

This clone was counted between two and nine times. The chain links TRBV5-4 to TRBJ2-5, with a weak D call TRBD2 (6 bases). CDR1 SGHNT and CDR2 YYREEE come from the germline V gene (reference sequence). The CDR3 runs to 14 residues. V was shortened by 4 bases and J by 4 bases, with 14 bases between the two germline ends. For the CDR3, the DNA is TGTGCCAGCAGCAGTGGGGGGTTTAGAGAGACCCAGTACTTC. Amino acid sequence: CASSSGGFRETQYF. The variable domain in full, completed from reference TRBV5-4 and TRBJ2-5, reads ETGVTQSPTHLIKTRGQQVTLRCSSQSGHNTVSWYQQALGQGPQFIFQYYREEENGRGNFPPRFSGLQFPNYSSELNVNALELDDSALYLCASSSGGFRETQYFGPGTRLLVL.

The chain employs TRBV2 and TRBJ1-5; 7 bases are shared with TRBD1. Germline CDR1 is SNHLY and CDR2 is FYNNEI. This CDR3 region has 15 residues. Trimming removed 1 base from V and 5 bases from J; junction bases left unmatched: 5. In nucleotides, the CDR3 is TGTGCCAGCAGTGAAGAGGGACAGCGCGATCAGCCCCAGCATTTT. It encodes CASSEEGQRDQPQHF.

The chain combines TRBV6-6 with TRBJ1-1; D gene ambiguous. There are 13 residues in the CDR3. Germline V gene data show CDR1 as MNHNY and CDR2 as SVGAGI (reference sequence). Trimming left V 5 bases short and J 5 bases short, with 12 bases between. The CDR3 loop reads CASSPLDWTEAFF. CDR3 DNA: TGTGCCAGCAGTCCCCTAGACTGGACTGAAGCTTTCTTT.

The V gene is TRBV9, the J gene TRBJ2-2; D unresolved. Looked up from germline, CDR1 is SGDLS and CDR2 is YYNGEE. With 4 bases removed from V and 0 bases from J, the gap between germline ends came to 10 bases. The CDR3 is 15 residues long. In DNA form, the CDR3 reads TGTGCCAGCAGCCCCCATGGGGCGAACACCGGGGAGCTGTTTTTT. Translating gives CASSPHGANTGELFF.

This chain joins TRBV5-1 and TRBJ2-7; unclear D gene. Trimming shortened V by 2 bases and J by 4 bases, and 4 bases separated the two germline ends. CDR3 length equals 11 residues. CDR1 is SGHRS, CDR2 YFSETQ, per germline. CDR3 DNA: TGCGCCAGCAGCTTTGGGTACGAGCAGTACTTC. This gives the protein CASSFGYEQYF.

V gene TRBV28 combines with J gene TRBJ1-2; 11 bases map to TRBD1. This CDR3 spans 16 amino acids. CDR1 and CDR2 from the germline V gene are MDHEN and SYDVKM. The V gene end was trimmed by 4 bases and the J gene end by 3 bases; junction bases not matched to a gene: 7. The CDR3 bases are TGTGCCAGCAGTTCACGAGGACAGGGGGCAGACTATGGCTACACCTTC. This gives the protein CASSSRGQGADYGYTF.

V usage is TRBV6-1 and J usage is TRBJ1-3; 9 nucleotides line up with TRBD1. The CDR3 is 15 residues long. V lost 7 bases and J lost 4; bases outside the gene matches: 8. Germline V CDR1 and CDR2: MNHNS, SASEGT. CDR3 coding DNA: TGTGCCAGCACCCCCAGGGACAGGGTCGGAAACACCATATATTTT. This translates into CASTPRDRVGNTIYF.

The CDR3 sequence is CASSYPGQGANYGYTF. The DNA of the CDR3 is TGTGCCAGCAGTTACCCGGGACAGGGGGCTAACTATGGCTACACCTTC. The chain uses TRBV6-6 and TRBJ1-2, with 11 bases aligning to TRBD1. Germline CDR1 is MNHNY and CDR2 is SVGAGI (reference sequence). The ends lost 2 bases at V and 0 bases at J; junction bases unmatched: 2. The CDR3 covers 16 residues.